Listed below are T cell receptor beta chains from one sample, sequenced in a study of blood T cell repertoires in COVID-19. Assay used: immunoSEQ multiplex PCR; TCRdb lists only in-frame clones, some missing. The table shows just over 7,500 clones, with roughly 70% occurring only once. The sample was peripheral blood. The receptors here all came from a human donor in a cohort sampled during active COVID-19. Both conserved end residues are part of each CDR3. Each record gives: J gene, D gene, V gene, clone size, CDR3 DNA, CDR3 protein. The D gene is left open where the match is weak. Rows may omit the clone size; those that give it use once, few, many or a size class.

j_gene: TRBJ2-1; d_gene: NA; v_gene: TRBV19; abundance: NA; CDR3nt: TGTGCCAGTAGTATCGAGGGTGGTAGAAACAATGAGCAGTTCTTC; CDR3aa: CASSIEGGRNNEQFF
j_gene: TRBJ1-2; d_gene: TRBD1; v_gene: TRBV5-8; abundance: NA; CDR3nt: TGTGCCAGCAGCTCATACCGAACAGGGGGCATCGGCTACACCTTC; CDR3aa: CASSSYRTGGIGYTF
j_gene: TRBJ2-2; d_gene: NA; v_gene: TRBV6-4; abundance: NA; CDR3nt: TGTGCCACCTCGCGGGGAGAGACCGGGGAGCTGTTTTTT; CDR3aa: CATSRGETGELFF
j_gene: TRBJ2-7; d_gene: NA; v_gene: TRBV3-1/TRBV3-2; abundance: NA; CDR3nt: TGTGCCAGCAGCCCGCCGGGTCTCCACGAGCAGTACTTC; CDR3aa: CASSPPGLHEQYF
j_gene: TRBJ1-2; d_gene: NA; v_gene: TRBV19; abundance: few; CDR3nt: TGTGCCAGTAGTTTGGGAGCAGGGGATGGCTACACCTTC; CDR3aa: CASSLGAGDGYTF
j_gene: TRBJ2-4; d_gene: NA; v_gene: TRBV20-1; abundance: NA; CDR3nt: TGCAGTGCTAGTTACGAAGGGGGCGGGAGGTCCAAAAACATTCAGTACTTC; CDR3aa: CSASYEGGGRSKNIQYF
j_gene: TRBJ2-3; d_gene: NA; v_gene: TRBV6-4; abundance: NA; CDR3nt: TGTGCCAGCAGTGACTCGGGCAACACAGATACGCAGTATTTT; CDR3aa: CASSDSGNTDTQYF
j_gene: TRBJ2-5; d_gene: NA; v_gene: TRBV7-6; abundance: NA; CDR3nt: TGTGCCAGCAGCTTAGAGAGGGAGACCCAGTACTTC; CDR3aa: CASSLERETQYF
j_gene: TRBJ2-7; d_gene: TRBD2; v_gene: TRBV28; abundance: NA; CDR3nt: TGTGCCAGCAGTCGGTTTGCGGCAGGTGGACTAGACGAGCAGTACTTC; CDR3aa: CASSRFAAGGLDEQYF
j_gene: TRBJ2-3; d_gene: TRBD2; v_gene: TRBV5-5; abundance: NA; CDR3nt: TGTGCCAGCACCCAAGGGACTAGCGGGAGTATTAATACGCAGTATTTT; CDR3aa: CASTQGTSGSINTQYF
j_gene: TRBJ2-1; d_gene: NA; v_gene: TRBV2; abundance: NA; CDR3nt: TGTGCCAGCAGTGTTTCGGTCAATGAGCAGTTCTTC; CDR3aa: CASSVSVNEQFF
j_gene: TRBJ2-1; d_gene: TRBD2; v_gene: TRBV27; abundance: NA; CDR3nt: TGTGCCAGCAGTTTATTACTAGCGGGAGGCAATGAGCAGTTCTTC; CDR3aa: CASSLLLAGGNEQFF
j_gene: TRBJ1-1; d_gene: NA; v_gene: TRBV9; abundance: NA; CDR3nt: TGTGCCAGCAGCGTAGTTGGACAACCACTGAACACTGAAGCTTTCTTT; CDR3aa: CASSVVGQPLNTEAFF
j_gene: TRBJ1-2; d_gene: NA; v_gene: TRBV6-5; abundance: NA; CDR3nt: TGTGCCACCGAGTGGACAGACTATGGCTACACCTTC; CDR3aa: CATEWTDYGYTF
j_gene: TRBJ2-5; d_gene: NA; v_gene: TRBV15; abundance: NA; CDR3nt: TGTGCCACCAGCAGAGGGGGGGGCCGGGCCTTTCAAGAGACCCAGTACTTC; CDR3aa: CATSRGGGRAFQETQYF
j_gene: TRBJ2-7; d_gene: NA; v_gene: TRBV20-1; abundance: once; CDR3nt: TGCAGTGCCAGTGGTCTCTCCTACGAGCAGTACTTC; CDR3aa: CSASGLSYEQYF
j_gene: TRBJ1-2; d_gene: NA; v_gene: TRBV6-5; abundance: NA; CDR3nt: TGTGCCAGCAGTTACTCGAGGAGGGGATCCTATGGCTACACCTTC; CDR3aa: CASSYSRRGSYGYTF
j_gene: TRBJ2-3; d_gene: NA; v_gene: TRBV28; abundance: NA; CDR3nt: TGTGCCAGCAGTTTGAACGGGGGAGGCACAGATACGCAGTATTTT; CDR3aa: CASSLNGGGTDTQYF
j_gene: TRBJ1-6; d_gene: TRBD1; v_gene: TRBV3-1/TRBV3-2; abundance: medium-sized; CDR3nt: TGTGCCAGCAGCTTCGGGACAGGGGGCATGGATTCACCCCTCCACTTT; CDR3aa: CASSFGTGGMDSPLHF
j_gene: TRBJ2-6; d_gene: NA; v_gene: TRBV4-3; abundance: NA; CDR3nt: TGCGCCAGCAGCCAAGATCGTTCGTTTTCTGGGGCCAACGTCCTGACTTTC; CDR3aa: CASSQDRSFSGANVLTF
j_gene: TRBJ2-5; d_gene: TRBD2; v_gene: TRBV7-8; abundance: NA; CDR3nt: TGTGCCAGCAGCTGGAAAACCCGAGGAGCGGGAGTCGCATATCAAGAGACCCAGTACTTC; CDR3aa: CASSWKTRGAGVAYQETQYF
j_gene: TRBJ2-1; d_gene: NA; v_gene: TRBV28; abundance: once; CDR3nt: TGTGCCAGCAGCCCTGAGAAAACCTACAATGAGCAGTTCTTC; CDR3aa: CASSPEKTYNEQFF
j_gene: TRBJ2-1; d_gene: NA; v_gene: TRBV18; abundance: NA; CDR3nt: TGTGCCAGCTCACCACCGAGTAGCCAGAACTCCTACAATGAGCAGTTCTTC; CDR3aa: CASSPPSSQNSYNEQFF
j_gene: TRBJ2-7; d_gene: TRBD1; v_gene: TRBV28; abundance: NA; CDR3nt: TGTGCCAGCAGTTTACCCCGGACAGGGGCTAGCGTTGGGTACGAGCAGTACTTC; CDR3aa: CASSLPRTGASVGYEQYF
j_gene: TRBJ2-1; d_gene: TRBD1; v_gene: TRBV6-5; abundance: NA; CDR3nt: TGTGCCAGCAGTTACTCGGGACAGTCGAATGAGCAGTTCTTC; CDR3aa: CASSYSGQSNEQFF
j_gene: TRBJ2-1; d_gene: NA; v_gene: TRBV27; abundance: NA; CDR3nt: TGTGCCAGCAGTCCGGCGGCAGAACCTTACAATGAGCAGTTCTTC; CDR3aa: CASSPAAEPYNEQFF
j_gene: TRBJ2-2; d_gene: TRBD2; v_gene: TRBV5-1; abundance: NA; CDR3nt: TGCGCCAGCAGCCTGCGACTAGCGGGAGGGCCTGGGACCGGGGAGCTGTTTTTT; CDR3aa: CASSLRLAGGPGTGELFF
j_gene: TRBJ1-3; d_gene: TRBD1; v_gene: TRBV6-5; abundance: few; CDR3nt: TGTGCCAGCAGTTATAGACAGGGCCTAAACACCATATATTTT; CDR3aa: CASSYRQGLNTIYF
j_gene: TRBJ1-2; d_gene: NA; v_gene: TRBV24-1; abundance: NA; CDR3nt: TGTGCCACCAGTGATGTTGGACAGTCCTATGGCTACACCTTC; CDR3aa: CATSDVGQSYGYTF
j_gene: TRBJ1-1; d_gene: TRBD1; v_gene: TRBV27; abundance: NA; CDR3nt: TGTGCCAGCCGCGACAGGGACACTAATCACATGAACACTGAAGCTTTCTTT; CDR3aa: CASRDRDTNHMNTEAFF
j_gene: TRBJ2-7; d_gene: TRBD1; v_gene: TRBV11-2; abundance: NA; CDR3nt: TGTGCCAGCAGCTTTTTCACAGGGGAGTACGAGCAGTACTTC; CDR3aa: CASSFFTGEYEQYF